Listed below are T cell receptor beta chains from one sample, sequenced in a study of chemoradiotherapy in HPV16-positive cancers. The table came from immunoSEQ multiplex PCR; TCRdb's copy has only in-frame clones and leaves some out. The sample consists of approximately 19,000 clones, approximately 86% of them appearing once. The sequences come from blood, collected from a patient who underwent chemoradiotherapy. Receptors were obtained from a human donor with HPV-associated anogenital cancer. The CDR3 runs from the conserved cysteine through the conserved F or W. Expanded clones are given a class, and other clones once, few, many or no size at all.

size,V,CDR3
-,TRBV6-6,CASSASDAARYEQYF
-,TRBV10-3,CAITSDSAENNYGYTF
once,TRBV7-2,CASSLGGLDGYTF
-,TRBV2,CASSGGTGSNTGELFF
-,TRBV19,CASNRSNQPQHF
-,TRBV7-2,CASSTGQGIGNQPQHF
-,TRBV2,CATRTGGNEKLFF
few,TRBV6-6,CASRRQGANTEAFF
-,TRBV29-1,CSVEGLAEDSSTDTQYF
-,TRBV28,CASRGQGASSYEQYF